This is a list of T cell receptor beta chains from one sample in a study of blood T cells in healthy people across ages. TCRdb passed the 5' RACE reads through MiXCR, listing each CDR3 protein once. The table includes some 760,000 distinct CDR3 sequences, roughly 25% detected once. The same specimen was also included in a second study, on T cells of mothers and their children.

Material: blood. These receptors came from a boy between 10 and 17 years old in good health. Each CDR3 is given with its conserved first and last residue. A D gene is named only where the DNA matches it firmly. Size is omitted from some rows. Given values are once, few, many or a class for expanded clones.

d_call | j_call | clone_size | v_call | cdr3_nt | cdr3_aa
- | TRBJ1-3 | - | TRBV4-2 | TGTGCCAGCAGCCCCACCGCCGGACAGGGAAACACCATATATTTT | CASSPTAGQGNTIYF
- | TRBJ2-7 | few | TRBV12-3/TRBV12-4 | TGTGCCAGCAGTTTGGCTAGCCACGAGCAGTACTTC | CASSLASHEQYF
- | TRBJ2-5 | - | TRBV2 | TGTGCCAGCCGACCCCAGCGGAGCCCTCAAGAGACCCAGTACTTC | CASRPQRSPQETQYF
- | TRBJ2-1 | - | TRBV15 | TGTGCCACCAGCAGAGTTTTTGGGCAGGAGGAGCAGTTCTTC | CATSRVFGQEEQFF
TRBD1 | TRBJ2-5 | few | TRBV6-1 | TGTGCCAGCAACATAAACCCATATGACAGGGGCCAAGAGACCCAGTACTTC | CASNINPYDRGQETQYF
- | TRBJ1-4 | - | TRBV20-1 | TGCAGTGCTAGTATCGGGGGAGATAATGAAAAACTGTTTTTT | CSASIGGDNEKLFF
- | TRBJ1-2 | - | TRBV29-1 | TGCAGCGTTGATCACGGCTATGGCTACACCTTC | CSVDHGYGYTF
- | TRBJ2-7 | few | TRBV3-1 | TGTGCCAGCAGCCCTTCCGGGGAGCCCTGGGGCGAGCAGTACTTC | CASSPSGEPWGEQYF
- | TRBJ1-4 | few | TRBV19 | TGTGCCAGTAGTCCTCCCGGGACTAATGAAAAACTGTTTTTT | CASSPPGTNEKLFF
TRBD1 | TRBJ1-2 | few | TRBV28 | TGTGCCAGCAGTTCGCAGACAGGGGGGGAGTATGGCTACACCTTC | CASSSQTGGEYGYTF
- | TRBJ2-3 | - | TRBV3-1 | TGTGCCAGCAGCCAAAATAGAGCGGAGCAGTATTTT | CASSQNRAEQYF
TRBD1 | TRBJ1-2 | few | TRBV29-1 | TGCAGCGTTGAAGACCGCGACAGGGGAGGCTACACCTTC | CSVEDRDRGGYTF
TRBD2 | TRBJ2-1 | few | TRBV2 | TGTGCCAGCAGTGATCGGGGTGGGGGACTAGCGGGAGAGCAGTTCTTC | CASSDRGGGLAGEQFF
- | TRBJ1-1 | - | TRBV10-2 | TGCGCCATCCTAGGGGAGGACACTGAAGCTTTCTTT | CAILGEDTEAFF
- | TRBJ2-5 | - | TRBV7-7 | TGTGCTAGCAGCGACTCAGCCGAGACCCAGTACTTC | CASSDSAETQYF
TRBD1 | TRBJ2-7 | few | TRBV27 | TGTGCCAGCAGTTCACCCGGGACAGGGGGGGTCGAGCAGTACTTC | CASSSPGTGGVEQYF
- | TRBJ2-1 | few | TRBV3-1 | TGTGCCAGCAGCCAAGAGACTAGTAGGGACTTTGGTGAGCAGTTCTTC | CASSQETSRDFGEQFF
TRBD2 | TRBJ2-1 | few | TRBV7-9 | TGTGCCAGCAGCTCGGCCCGGCGGGGGGCGAACAATGAGCAGTTCTTC | CASSSARRGANNEQFF
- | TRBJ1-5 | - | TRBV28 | TGTGCCAGCAGCCTACGTATGGGGGGGGCTGGCAATCAGCCCCAGCATTTT | CASSLRMGGAGNQPQHF
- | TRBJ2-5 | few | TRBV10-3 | TGTGCCATCAGTGACAGGTCGCCGTACCAAGAGACCCAGTACTTC | CAISDRSPYQETQYF
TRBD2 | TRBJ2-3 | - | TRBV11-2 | TGTGCCAGCAGCTTTGGGCGGGAGGTAGGCACAGATACGCAGTATTTT | CASSFGREVGTDTQYF
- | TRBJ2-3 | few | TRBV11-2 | TGTGCCAGCAGCTTTGGACGGCACCCCGAGGATACGCAGTATTTT | CASSFGRHPEDTQYF